Below, 23 T cell receptor beta chains from the same sample are listed, as sequenced in a study of shared clonotypes between healthy human individuals. Repertoires were generated with immunoSEQ multiplex PCR, while TCRdb's copy carries only in-frame clones and drops some. The sample includes hundreds of thousands of clones, over 65% of them seen just once. Specimen: memory CD4+ T cells sorted from blood. Documented subset: CD45RA-negative fraction. These receptors were obtained from a man aged 30-40 years in good health.

The CDR3 loop reads CASSSSAGHNEQFF. CDR3 DNA sequence: TGCGCCAGCAGTTCCAGTGCAGGTCACAATGAGCAGTTCTTC. J is TRBJ2-1 and V is TRBV10-1; D uncertain. The V and J ends lost 5 bases and 5 bases respectively, with 13 bases between them. Germline V gene sequence: CDR1 WNHNN, CDR2 SYGVQD (reference sequence). The CDR3 sequence is 14 residues long.

This clone was recorded once. V and J are TRBV20-1 and TRBJ2-5, with unresolved D. CDR3 length equals 10 residues. Trimming removed 3 bases at V and 5 bases at J, with 4 bases between. The germline V gene encodes CDR1 DFQATT and CDR2 SNEGSKA (reference sequence). DNA of the CDR3: TGCAGTGCTAGTAAGGAGACCCAGTACTTC. This gives the protein CSASKETQYF.

J is TRBJ2-5 and V is TRBV19; 9 bases map to TRBD1. The CDR3 spans 17 residues. V trimming: 1 base; J trimming: 3 bases; junction bases outside the gene matches: 9. Germline V lookup: CDR1 LNHDA, CDR2 SQIVND (reference sequence). CDR3 residues: CASSIGGPTGGKETQYF. The CDR3 DNA sequence: TGTGCCAGTAGTATAGGTGGGCCGACAGGGGGGAAAGAGACCCAGTACTTC.

V and J are TRBV19 and TRBJ2-2, with D maybe TRBD1 (5 bases). Trimming pared 4 bases from V and 4 bases from J, leaving 16 bases between. The CDR3 has 16 amino acids. In germline, CDR1 is LNHDA, CDR2 SQIVND (reference sequence). The CDR3 nucleotides read TGTGCCAGTAGTACAGGGTCGGAGTTGGTCACCGGGGAGCTGTTTTTT. It yields the protein CASSTGSELVTGELFF.

The table lists this clone with a few counts. Other DNA sequences within the sample encode an identical CDR3. This sequence joins TRBV7-8 and TRBJ2-1; D not resolved. Germline V gene data show CDR1 as SGHVS and CDR2 as FQNEAQ. The CDR3 totals 12 residues. V lost 1 base, J lost 7 bases, and 5 bases lay in between. The CDR3 spells CASSLVGNEQFF. The CDR3 DNA is TGTGCCAGCAGCTTAGTTGGTAATGAGCAGTTCTTC.

This chain links TRBV6-1 with TRBJ1-2; D call uncertain. The CDR3 consists of 13 residues. The V gene's germline CDR1 is MNHNS and CDR2 SASEGT. Trimming removed 6 bases at V and 4 bases at J, with 12 bases between. As DNA, the CDR3 is TGTGCCAGCAGAAACTCAGGTACCTATGGCTACACCTTC. It translates to CASRNSGTYGYTF.

This chain uses TRBV2 with TRBJ2-1; no definite D call. The CDR3 spans 13 residues. The V gene's germline CDR1 is SNHLY and CDR2 FYNNEI. V shed 8 bases and J shed 0 bases, with 8 bases lying between them. The CDR3, as DNA: TGTGCCAGCGCCCCTAGCTCCTACAATGAGCAGTTCTTC. Translated, it gives CASAPSSYNEQFF. The whole variable domain, remainder taken from reference TRBV2 and TRBJ2-1, is EPEVTQTPSHQVTQMGQEVILRCVPISNHLYFYWYRQILGQKVEFLVSFYNNEISEKSEIFDDQFSVERPDGSNFTLKIRSTKLEDSAMYFCASAPSSYNEQFFGPGTRLTVL.

CDR3 loop: CASSVDGQGYEQFF. DNA for the CDR3: TGTGCCAGCAGCGTAGACGGACAGGGGTATGAGCAGTTCTTC. The rearrangement joins TRBV9 to TRBJ2-1, with 9 positions matching TRBD1. V gave up 0 bases and J gave up 8 bases; unmatched junction bases: 3. The CDR3 loop spans 14 amino acids. Germline CDR1 and CDR2: SGDLS and YYNGEE.

This clone was recorded at least ten times. The rearrangement joins TRBV27 to TRBJ1-4; unclear D gene. Looked up from germline, CDR1 is MNHEY and CDR2 is SMNVEV (reference sequence). Trimming left V 3 bases short and J 12 bases short, with 23 bases between. CDR3 size: 16 residues. The CDR3 nucleotides read TGTGCCAGCAGTTTCCGACCCCTAGCGGGCAATGAGGAACTGTTTTTT. Protein: CASSFRPLAGNEELFF.

The chain combines TRBV29-1 with TRBJ1-3, with D tentatively TRBD1 (6 bases). V was shortened by 4 bases and J by 4 bases, with 14 bases between the two germline ends. Per germline, CDR1 SQVTM and CDR2 ANQGSEA. The CDR3 sequence is 14 residues long. For the CDR3, the DNA is TGCAGCGTTGCCCTTGGACAGATCGGAAACACCATATATTTT. It is translated as CSVALGQIGNTIYF. Based on the CDR3 plus reference TRBV29-1 and TRBJ1-3, the full variable domain is SAVISQKPSRDICQRGTSLTIQCQVDSQVTMMFWYRQQPGQSLTLIATANQGSEATYESGFVIDKFPISRPNLTFSTLTVSNMSPEDSSIYLCSVALGQIGNTIYFGEGSWLTVV.

This clone appeared a few times. CDR3 in DNA: TGTGCCAGCAGTGGGCCAGGGTGGGGCTACACCTTC. As protein: CASSGPGWGYTF. This chain uses TRBV28 with TRBJ1-2; D perhaps matches TRBD1 (5 bases). The CDR3 extends over 12 amino acids. Germline CDR1 MDHEN, CDR2 SYDVKM. V lost 5 bases and J lost 8, with 12 bases in between.

This clone has only a few counts. The chain joins TRBV29-1 to TRBJ2-1; TRBD2 aligns across 13 bases. From germline, CDR1 is SQVTM and CDR2 ANQGSEA. The junction had 10 bases not matched to a gene; V was cut back by 8 bases and J by 9 bases. The CDR3 is made up of 14 amino acids. The CDR3 bases are TGCAGCACCCGGACTAGCGGGAGTAGTCTTGAGCAGTTCTTC. Translation: CSTRTSGSSLEQFF.

The V and J genes are TRBV2 and TRBJ2-7; 10 bases line up with TRBD2. The CDR3 extends over 15 amino acids. The germline CDR1 and CDR2 sequences are SNHLY and FYNNEI. The V segment lost 2 bases and the J segment 5 bases; nucleotides outside the gene matches: 6. CDR3 sequence: CASSERSGRGHEQYF. The CDR3 coding sequence is TGTGCCAGCAGTGAACGGAGCGGGAGGGGACACGAGCAGTACTTC. The entire variable domain, with the rest obtained from reference TRBV2 and TRBJ2-7, is as follows: EPEVTQTPSHQVTQMGQEVILRCVPISNHLYFYWYRQILGQKVEFLVSFYNNEISEKSEIFDDQFSVERPDGSNFTLKIRSTKLEDSAMYFCASSERSGRGHEQYFGPGTRLTVT.

This chain links TRBV6-5 with TRBJ1-5, with 8 positions matching TRBD1. This CDR3 comprises 14 residues. V dropped 6 bases and J dropped 7; count of bases not matched to a gene: 8. Germline V lookup: CDR1 MNHEY, CDR2 SVGAGI. DNA of the CDR3: TGTGCCAGCAGGGCGACAGGGGCGAGGCAGCCCCAGCATTTT. As protein: CASRATGARQPQHF.

This clone was seen once. V usage is TRBV5-1 and J usage is TRBJ2-3; possible D gene TRBD1, 6 bases. In germline, CDR1 is SGHRS, CDR2 YFSETQ. There are 14 residues in the CDR3. V was cut by 5 bases and J by 6 bases, with 16 bases left in between. This CDR3 is CASSHDQGSDTQYF. The CDR3 region has the DNA TGCGCCAGCAGTCACGATCAGGGGAGCGATACGCAGTATTTT.

J is TRBJ2-2 and V is TRBV5-5; D possibly corresponds to TRBD2 (6 bases). Trimming took 1 base from V and 5 from J, leaving 15 bases between them. Looked up from germline, CDR1 is SGHKS and CDR2 is YYEKEE (reference sequence). CDR3 length: 16 residues. The CDR3 DNA reads TGTGCCAGCAGCTTGTATACGGGAGTAACGACCGGGGAGCTGTTTTTT. Encoded protein: CASSLYTGVTTGELFF.

The V gene is TRBV19, the J gene TRBJ2-6; perhaps D is TRBD1 or TRBD2 (6 bases each). This CDR3 region has 17 residues. Trimming shortened V by 3 bases and J by 0 bases, and 12 bases separated the two germline ends. Germline values: CDR1 LNHDA, CDR2 SQIVND (reference sequence). CDR3 DNA sequence: TGTGCCAGTAGTATGGGGGGCTCTATCTCTGGGGCCAACGTCCTGACTTTC. It yields the protein CASSMGGSISGANVLTF.

V and J are TRBV4-1 and TRBJ2-1; 10 nucleotides line up with TRBD2. CDR3 length: 16 residues. CDR1 MGHRA and CDR2 YSYEKL come from the germline V gene. The J segment lost 4 bases and the V segment lost 3 bases, leaving 6 bases of the junction unmatched. The CDR3 is CASSHRTSGSYNEQFF. Here the CDR3 DNA reads TGCGCCAGCAGCCACAGGACTAGCGGTAGTTACAATGAGCAGTTCTTC.

The rearrangement uses TRBV10-2 and TRBJ1-3; 7 bases are shared with TRBD1. V lost 7 bases to trimming and J lost 2 bases; unmatched junction nucleotides: 8. This CDR3 region has 15 residues. The V gene's germline CDR1 is WSHSY and CDR2 SAAADI. CDR3 nucleotide sequence: TGCGCCAGCAATAACCAGGGGGATCCTGGAAACACCATATATTTT. This encodes CASNNQGDPGNTIYF.

The CDR3 nucleotides are TGCGCCAGCAGTGCACGGGTCCAAGAGACCCAGTACTTC. It is translated as CASSARVQETQYF. The J gene is TRBJ2-5, the V gene TRBV10-1; unclear D gene. Germline values: CDR1 WNHNN, CDR2 SYGVQD (reference sequence). This CDR3 is built from 13 residues. With 4 bases removed from V and 1 base from J, the gap between germline ends came to 7 bases.

The chain couples TRBV6-1 to TRBJ2-1; TRBD1 is a possible D gene (6 bases). Deletions cut 3 bases from V and 4 bases from J, with 13 bases between. Germline CDR1 is MNHNS and CDR2 is SASEGT. CDR3 length: 15 amino acids. CDR3 nucleotides: TGTGCCAGCAGTGATTGGACAGCGCCATACAATGAGCAGTTCTTC. This codes for CASSDWTAPYNEQFF.

The chain links TRBV5-6 to TRBJ2-7; 7 bases are shared with TRBD2. This CDR3 comprises 14 residues. With 6 bases clipped from V and 3 bases from J, the junction kept 9 bases outside the gene matches. Germline-derived CDR1 and CDR2 are SGHDT and YYEEEE. CDR3 nucleotide sequence: TGTGCCAGCATTGGGGGAGGGCCCATCTACGAGCAGTACTTC. Its protein is CASIGGGPIYEQYF.

The rearrangement links TRBV19 to TRBJ2-3, with D perhaps TRBD1 or TRBD2 (5 bases each). This CDR3 is 17 amino acids long. Between the trimmed V and J ends, which lost 5 bases and 3 bases, there was a span of 21 bases. Germline lookup yields CDR1 LNHDA and CDR2 SQIVND (reference sequence). The CDR3 DNA sequence: TGTGCCAGTAGTTCGCTGCCGGGACGCAAAGGGACAGATACGCAGTATTTT. This gives the protein CASSSLPGRKGTDTQYF.